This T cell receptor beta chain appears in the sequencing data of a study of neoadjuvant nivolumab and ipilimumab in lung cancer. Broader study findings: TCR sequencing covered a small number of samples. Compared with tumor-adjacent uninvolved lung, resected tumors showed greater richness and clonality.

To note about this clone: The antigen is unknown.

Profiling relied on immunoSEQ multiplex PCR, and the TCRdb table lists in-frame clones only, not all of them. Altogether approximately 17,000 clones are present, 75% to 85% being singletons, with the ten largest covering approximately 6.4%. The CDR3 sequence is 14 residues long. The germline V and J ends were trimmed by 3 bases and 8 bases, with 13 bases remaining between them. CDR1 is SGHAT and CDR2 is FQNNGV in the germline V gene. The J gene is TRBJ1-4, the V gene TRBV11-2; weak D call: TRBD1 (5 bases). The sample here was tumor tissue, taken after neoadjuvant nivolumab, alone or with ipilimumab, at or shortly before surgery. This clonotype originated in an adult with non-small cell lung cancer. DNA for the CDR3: TGTGCCAGCAGCTTCGGCAGGGTGCAGGAAAAACTGTTTTTT. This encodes CASSFGRVQEKLFF.